The next 32 T cell receptor beta chains were all read from a single sample in a study of T cells in Graves' hyperthyroidism and ophthalmopathy. What was amplified from RNA transcripts were TCR beta CDR3 regions. Researchers ran a first-round RT-PCR on the TCR CDR3 using the HTBI primer set. One entry per CDR3 protein results from TCRdb running MiXCR on the multiplex PCR reads. The data show 350,000 to 450,000 distinct CDR3 sequences, about 14% seen once. Sequenced material: blood. The origin of the receptors is a woman aged 55-75 years with Graves' hyperthyroidism.

The table lists this clonotype with many counts. The J gene is TRBJ2-1, the V gene TRBV11-3, with 10 bases that match TRBD2. This CDR3 region has 15 residues. Losses at the gene ends were 5 bases for V and 8 bases for J; bases not matched to a gene: 9. Germline loops: CDR1 SGHNT, CDR2 YENEEA. The CDR3 bases are TGTGCCAGCAGCCCGACTAGCGGGCTGTGGGATGAGCAGTTCTTC. Translated, it gives CASSPTSGLWDEQFF.

This clonotype has at least ten counts. This sequence joins TRBV20-1 and TRBJ2-7; tentatively, D is TRBD1 or TRBD2 (5 bases each). From germline, CDR1 is DFQATT and CDR2 SNEGSKA (reference sequence). Trimming shortened V by 3 bases and J by 4 bases, and 13 bases separated the two germline ends. The CDR3 sequence is 13 residues long. CDR3 bases: TGCAGTGCTAGCGGGGCGACCATATACGAGCAGTACTTC. Translation: CSASGATIYEQYF.

The rearrangement links TRBV19 to TRBJ2-3; a weak D match, TRBD1 (6 bases). Deletions cut 5 bases from V and 6 bases from J, with 15 bases between. Germline V gives CDR1 LNHDA, CDR2 SQIVND (reference sequence). This CDR3 comprises 14 residues. DNA for the CDR3: TGTGCCAGTAGTTCACAGGGTTTGGCGGATACGCAGTATTTT. Translation: CASSSQGLADTQYF.

As concerns this clonotype: Relative to the germline gene, one junction end is altered; a read error may explain this. The V gene is TRBV28, the J gene TRBJ2-3; 9 nucleotides match TRBD1. Germline V CDR1 and CDR2: MDHEN, SYDVKM. This CDR3 spans 15 amino acids. The CDR3, as DNA: TGTACCAGCGTAACAGGGGGCAGGGTCACAGATACGCAGTATTTT. Residues: CTSVTGGRVTDTQYF.

A few counts support this clonotype. V usage is TRBV20-1 and J usage is TRBJ2-3; the D gene is possibly TRBD2 (6 bases). The CDR3 runs 15 residues. Per germline, CDR1 DFQATT and CDR2 SNEGSKA (reference sequence). Trimming removed 3 bases from V and 3 bases from J, with 16 bases in between. The CDR3 region has the DNA TGCAGTGCTAGGGGCCGGGAGTGGGTAACAGATACGCAGTATTTT. Amino acids: CSARGREWVTDTQYF.

The sample holds many counts of this clonotype. The chain joins TRBV27 to TRBJ2-7; 7 bases are shared with TRBD1. CDR1 is MNHEY and CDR2 is SMNVEV in the germline V gene (reference sequence). Trimming at V came to 4 bases and at J to 2 bases, leaving 11 bases not matched to a gene. CDR3 size: 16 residues. CDR3 region: CASSSLLRDRTYEQYF. CDR3 bases: TGTGCCAGCAGTTCTCTGCTCCGGGACAGAACCTACGAGCAGTACTTC.

This clonotype was observed a single time. J is TRBJ1-4 and V is TRBV7-9; no clear D gene. CDR1 and CDR2 (germline): SEHNR, FQNEAQ (reference sequence). The germline V and J ends were trimmed by 2 bases and 6 bases, with 4 bases remaining between them. CDR3 length: 12 residues. The CDR3 DNA reads TGTGCCAGCAGCTTACAAGATGAAAAACTGTTTTTT. Protein product: CASSLQDEKLFF. The variable domain in full, with the rest retrieved from reference TRBV7-9 and TRBJ1-4, is DTGVSQNPRHKITKRGQNVTFRCDPISEHNRLYWYRQTLGQGPEFLTYFQNEAQLEKSRLLSDRFSAERPKGSFSTLEIQRTEQGDSAMYLCASSLQDEKLFFGSGTQLSVL.

The chain combines TRBV5-1 with TRBJ2-3; 11 bases line up with TRBD2. The CDR3 loop spans 17 amino acids. The V segment lost 7 bases and the J segment 3 bases; nucleotides outside the gene matches: 13. Germline V lookup: CDR1 SGHRS, CDR2 YFSETQ. The CDR3: CASQSTGLAGGTDTQYF. The CDR3 nucleotides read TGCGCCAGCCAATCGACGGGGCTAGCGGGAGGAACAGATACGCAGTATTTT. Using reference TRBV5-1 and TRBJ2-3 for the parts outside the CDR3, the full variable domain is KAGVTQTPRYLIKTRGQQVTLSCSPISGHRSVSWYQQTPGQGLQFLFEYFSETQRNKGNFPGRFSGRQFSNSRSEMNVSTLELGDSALYLCASQSTGLAGGTDTQYFGPGTRLTVL.

The sample holds many counts of this clonotype. V is TRBV3-1 and J is TRBJ2-7; 7 nucleotides align to TRBD2. Germline values: CDR1 LGHDT, CDR2 YNNKEL (reference sequence). The CDR3 totals 15 residues. Trimming took 2 bases from V and 4 from J; bases not matched to a gene: 8. CDR3 in amino acids: CASSQRLAKGYEQYF. The DNA of the CDR3 is TGTGCCAGCAGCCAAAGACTAGCCAAGGGATACGAGCAGTACTTC.

Notes on this clonotype: One base away lies a much larger clone, so this may be a sequencing read error. The chain recombines TRBV5-6 with TRBJ1-5; tentative D call: TRBD1 (6 bases). The V gene lost 4 bases and the J gene lost 11 bases, with 28 bases spanning the gap. Germline-derived CDR1 and CDR2 are SGHDT and YYEEEE. The CDR3 contains 17 residues. CDR3 in amino acids: CASSPGGPGRGHGTQHF. The CDR3 DNA reads as TGTGCCAGCAGCCCCGGGGGCCCGGGACGGGGACACGGGACCCAGCATTTT.

The chain carries TRBV30 and TRBJ1-2; D not resolved. This CDR3 has 13 amino acids. Between the trimmed V and J ends, which lost 0 bases and 8 bases, there was a span of 13 bases. From germline, CDR1 is GTSNPN and CDR2 SVGIG (reference sequence). CDR3 coding DNA: TGTGCCTGGAGTGTAGGTGGCCTACGAGGCTACACCTTC. This gives the protein CAWSVGGLRGYTF.

The genes are TRBV3-1 and TRBJ2-5; possible D gene TRBD1, 5 bases. CDR1 and CDR2 from the germline V gene are LGHDT and YNNKEL (reference sequence). Trimming took 0 bases from V and 2 from J, leaving 13 bases between them. The CDR3 runs 16 residues. For the CDR3, the DNA is TGTGCCAGCAGCCAAGATTGGGCAGGGCCTCAAGAGACCCAGTACTTC. Translated: CASSQDWAGPQETQYF.

This clonotype was detected ten times or more. The chain recombines TRBV11-3 with TRBJ2-1; 8 bases are shared with TRBD2. The CDR3 sequence is 18 residues long. CDR1 and CDR2 from the germline V gene are SGHNT and YENEEA. Germline trimming cut 5 bases from V and 5 bases from J; bases unmatched to any gene: 17. The CDR3 spells CASSLIAGSERGHNEQFF. The CDR3 bases are TGTGCCAGCAGCCTAATAGCGGGATCAGAGAGGGGCCACAATGAGCAGTTCTTC.

V gene TRBV20-1 combines with J gene TRBJ2-3, with TRBD2 matching over 9 bases. Germline trimming cut 5 bases from V and 4 bases from J; bases unmatched to any gene: 7. Germline V gene data show CDR1 as DFQATT and CDR2 as SNEGSKA (reference sequence). The CDR3 is 14 amino acids. This CDR3 is CSAGLAPISDTQYF. The CDR3 DNA is TGCAGTGCTGGACTAGCGCCTATATCAGATACGCAGTATTTT.

The genes are TRBV7-2 and TRBJ2-3, with D unclear. Deletions cut 0 bases from V and 3 bases from J, with 7 bases between. CDR3 length equals 14 residues. Germline V gives CDR1 SGHTA, CDR2 FQGNSA. The CDR3 sequence is CASSLAFKTDTQYF. The CDR3 DNA is TGTGCCAGCAGCTTAGCCTTTAAGACAGATACGCAGTATTTT.

This clonotype was seen a few times. The chain recombines TRBV9 with TRBJ2-5; tentative D call: TRBD2 (6 bases). V dropped 4 bases and J dropped 4 bases, with 11 bases sitting between them. CDR3 length equals 13 residues. Germline CDR1 reads SGDLS; CDR2 reads YYNGEE. The DNA for the CDR3 is TGTGCCAGCAGCTTAGCGGTCCTAGAGACCCAGTACTTC. Residues: CASSLAVLETQYF. Variable domain in full (rest from reference TRBV9 and TRBJ2-5): DSGVTQTPKHLITATGQRVTLRCSPRSGDLSVYWYQQSLDQGLQFLIQYYNGEERAKGNILERFSAQQFPDLHSELNLSSLELGDSALYFCASSLAVLETQYFGPGTRLLVL.

This clonotype was counted at least ten times. The chain has TRBV30 and TRBJ1-2; D gene uncertain. V lost 5 bases and J 4 bases, leaving 14 bases between the germline ends. This CDR3 has 13 residues. Germline lookup yields CDR1 GTSNPN and CDR2 SVGIG (reference sequence). The CDR3 DNA sequence: TGTGCCTGGGGTACGCAGGCGCTCTATGGCTACACCTTC. Translation: CAWGTQALYGYTF.

The gene calls are TRBV2 and TRBJ1-1; the match to TRBD1 covers 8 bases. The germline V gene has CDR1 SNHLY and CDR2 FYNNEI. The CDR3 has 20 amino acids. Unmatched junction bases numbered 26, after V lost 5 bases and J lost 6 bases. CDR3 DNA sequence: TGTGCCAGCAGTCCCAGCAGTGCCAGGACAGGGCCTGCGTATCTACCTGAAGCTTTCTTT. Translating it yields CASSPSSARTGPAYLPEAFF. The complete variable domain, with remaining parts taken from reference TRBV2 and TRBJ1-1, reads EPEVTQTPSHQVTQMGQEVILRCVPISNHLYFYWYRQILGQKVEFLVSFYNNEISEKSEIFDDQFSVERPDGSNFTLKIRSTKLEDSAMYFCASSPSSARTGPAYLPEAFFGQGTRLTVV.

This clonotype was recorded at least ten times. V usage is TRBV5-1 and J usage is TRBJ2-2; the match to TRBD2 covers 8 bases. CDR1 SGHRS and CDR2 YFSETQ come from the germline V gene. The CDR3 has 16 amino acids. Trimming at V came to 5 bases and at J to 7 bases, leaving 13 bases not matched to a gene. The CDR3 sequence is CASRSSGSPIGGELFF. CDR3 sequence (DNA): TGCGCCAGCAGATCCAGCGGGAGTCCCATTGGCGGGGAGCTGTTTTTT.

In this sample, this clonotype turned up many times. This chain connects TRBV24-1 to TRBJ1-2; D is possibly TRBD1 (6 bases). This CDR3 has 15 residues. Trimming left V 1 base short and J 8 bases short, with 16 bases between. From germline, CDR1 is KGHDR and CDR2 SFDVKD. The CDR3, as DNA: TGTGCCACCAGTGATTTCGTCAGGGGAAGGGAAGGCTACACCTTC. It codes for CATSDFVRGREGYTF.

The rearrangement joins TRBV24-1 to TRBJ2-1, with 7 positions matching TRBD2. This CDR3 spans 15 amino acids. Germline V gives CDR1 KGHDR, CDR2 SFDVKD. V was pared by 5 bases and J by 2 bases, with 5 bases of the junction left unmatched. CDR3 sequence: CATSGSGLPYNEQFF. The DNA for the CDR3 is TGTGCCACCAGTGGCTCGGGACTACCCTACAATGAGCAGTTCTTC.

This clonotype was detected ten times or more. The chain is built from TRBV3-1 and TRBJ1-1, with 7 bases matching TRBD1. Germline CDR1 LGHDT, CDR2 YNNKEL (reference sequence). This CDR3 is 15 amino acids long. J gave up 0 bases and V 3 bases, and 4 bases lay outside the gene matches. DNA for the CDR3: TGTGCCAGCAGCCAGGGGGACAGAGTGAACACTGAAGCTTTCTTT. As protein: CASSQGDRVNTEAFF.

This clonotype appeared many times. This chain joins TRBV24-1 and TRBJ2-3; a weak D match, TRBD1 (6 bases). Trimming left V 0 bases short and J 6 bases short, with 15 bases between. Germline V gives CDR1 KGHDR, CDR2 SFDVKD. The length of the CDR3 is 16 residues. Written as DNA, the CDR3 is TGTGCCACCAGTGATTTGGACAGGTTCGACGGGGATACGCAGTATTTT. It encodes CATSDLDRFDGDTQYF.

Ten or more counts support this clonotype. The chain recombines TRBV6-4 with TRBJ2-2; possibly TRBD2 for D (6 bases). The CDR3 is made up of 13 amino acids. The V end lost 10 bases, the J end lost 5 bases, and 14 bases lay between the germline ends. Germline V lookup: CDR1 MRHNA, CDR2 SNTAGT. The CDR3 DNA is TGTGCCAACCGGGAGCGTTGGACCGGGGAGCTGTTTTTT. This sequence encodes CANRERWTGELFF.

The sample holds many counts of this clonotype. This rearrangement joins TRBV6-1 to TRBJ1-1; TRBD1 matches at 8 bases. In germline, CDR1 is MNHNS, CDR2 SASEGT. Losses at the gene ends were 4 bases for V and 4 bases for J; bases not matched to a gene: 8. The CDR3 covers 15 residues. The CDR3 DNA is TGTGCCAGCAGTGCCCGGACAGGGAGCTTCACTGAAGCTTTCTTT. It is translated as CASSARTGSFTEAFF.

This clonotype occurred many times. Written as DNA, the CDR3 is TGTGCCAGCAGCTTAGACTTCGAGGGGGCCCGCCACGAGCAGTACTTC. Its translation: CASSLDFEGARHEQYF. The V and J genes are TRBV11-2 and TRBJ2-7, with 7 bases matching TRBD1. Germline V lookup: CDR1 SGHAT, CDR2 FQNNGV. This CDR3 comprises 16 residues. Trimming removed 0 bases from V and 5 bases from J; junction bases left unmatched: 10.

The CDR3 DNA is TGTGCCAGCGCTACCAATCTAGCGAGCGCCGGGGAGCTGTTTTTT. This sequence encodes CASATNLASAGELFF. J is TRBJ2-2 and V is TRBV6-1; perhaps TRBD2 as D (6 bases). There are 15 residues in the CDR3. Germline V CDR1 and CDR2: MNHNS, SASEGT. Trimming took 8 bases from V and 6 from J, leaving 19 bases between them.

This rearrangement joins TRBV18 to TRBJ1-2; TRBD1 aligns across 10 bases. The CDR3 length is 15 residues. The germline V gene encodes CDR1 KGHSH and CDR2 LQKENI. V was clipped by 3 bases and J by 4 bases; unmatched bases: 5. CDR3: CASSPGQGFSYGYTF. CDR3 nucleotides: TGTGCCAGCTCACCGGGACAGGGGTTCTCCTATGGCTACACCTTC.

This clonotype was observed at least ten times. The rearrangement links TRBV11-2 to TRBJ2-3; tentatively, D is TRBD2 (6 bases). V was shortened by 5 bases and J by 0 bases, with 15 bases between the two germline ends. Germline CDR1 is SGHAT and CDR2 is FQNNGV. This CDR3 spans 16 amino acids. The CDR3 nucleotides read TGTGCCAGCAGCGGGGTGGAGGGCGTAAGCACAGATACGCAGTATTTT. This sequence encodes CASSGVEGVSTDTQYF.

This clonotype was counted at least ten times. The chain couples TRBV28 to TRBJ2-7; 11 bases are shared with TRBD1. Trimming cost V 7 bases and J 2 bases; bases outside gene matches: 7. Per germline, CDR1 MDHEN and CDR2 SYDVKM. This CDR3 contains 15 residues. The CDR3 loop reads CASTPVGQGAYEQYF. The CDR3 nucleotides read TGTGCCAGCACCCCGGTGGGACAGGGGGCCTACGAGCAGTACTTC.

This clonotype was detected only a few times. This may be a read error, as it is one base from a much larger clone. The chain combines TRBV7-2 with TRBJ1-4; 8 bases match TRBD1. This CDR3 contains 14 residues. Losses at the gene ends were 5 bases for V and 3 bases for J; bases not matched to a gene: 2. The V gene's germline CDR1 is SGHTA and CDR2 FQGNSA. CDR3 amino acids: CASSQTGANEKLFF. CDR3 DNA sequence: TGTGCCAGCAGCCAGACAGGGGCTAATGAAAAACTGTTTTTT.

This clonotype has ten or more counts. The rearrangement links TRBV11-2 to TRBJ2-2; D possibly uses TRBD1 or TRBD2 (5 bases each). Trimming took 7 bases from V and 0 from J, leaving 9 bases between them. The germline V gene has CDR1 SGHAT and CDR2 FQNNGV. The CDR3 covers 14 residues. CDR3 amino acids: CASTWGTNTGELFF. CDR3 sequence (DNA): TGTGCCAGCACCTGGGGGACGAACACCGGGGAGCTGTTTTTT.